What follows are 32 T cell receptor beta chains derived from one specimen sequenced in a study of identical twins (dated by TCRdb to about 2016). Receptor amplification or capture employed 5' RACE. TCRdb shows the sequencer as Illumina HiSeq 2000. The public reads were quality trimmed at Q25 with fastp and then assembled into clones with MiXCR by TCRdb, keeping productive beta chains. A single entry per CDR3 protein holds the most common genes and DNA from its merged rows. This sample lists under 900,000 distinct CDR3 sequences; roughly 18% were detected once. In total, the top ten clones hold about an eighth of the sample. In addition, the sample was reused for a study of T cells expressing NK-cell markers.

The source material was PBMCs. The receptors stem from a woman aged 18-30 years in good health.

The rearrangement uses TRBV25-1 and TRBJ2-5, with D maybe TRBD2 (6 bases). CDR3 length: 15 residues. Trimming stripped 1 base from V and 0 bases from J, with 9 bases between. Germline-derived CDR1 and CDR2 are MGHDK and SYGVNS. The CDR3 loop is CASSEWGTYQETQYF. The CDR3 DNA is TGTGCCAGCAGTGAATGGGGGACTTACCAAGAGACCCAGTACTTC.

This clonotype showed up just once. V is TRBV19 and J is TRBJ2-1, with D possibly being TRBD2 (7 bases). Trimming pared 10 bases from V and 7 bases from J, leaving 17 bases between. The CDR3 runs 13 residues. Germline lookup yields CDR1 LNHDA and CDR2 SQIVND (reference sequence). The CDR3 coding sequence is TGTGCCACCTCAGGAGGGGGGGCGAATGAGCAGTTCTTC. Residues: CATSGGGANEQFF.

This clonotype was recorded a few times. The chain has TRBV3-1 and TRBJ1-1; weak D call: TRBD1 (5 bases). This CDR3 contains 13 residues. V was trimmed by 7 bases and J by 5 bases, leaving 14 bases between them. The germline V gene encodes CDR1 LGHDT and CDR2 YNNKEL (reference sequence). CDR3 DNA: TGTGCCAGCACCCTCTATGGGGGGACTGAAGCTTTCTTT. This sequence encodes CASTLYGGTEAFF. The full variable domain, completed using reference TRBV3-1 and TRBJ1-1, is DTAVSQTPKYLVTQMGNDKSIKCEQNLGHDTMYWYKQDSKKFLKIMFSYNNKELIINETVPNRFSPKSPDKAHLNLHINSLELGDSAVYFCASTLYGGTEAFFGQGTRLTVV.

A few counts support this clonotype. The CDR3 here is CASSELSTGELFF. CDR3 coding DNA: TGTGCCAGCAGCGAGTTGAGCACCGGGGAGCTGTTTTTT. The J gene is TRBJ2-2, the V gene TRBV9; D gene unclear. CDR1 and CDR2 from the germline V gene are SGDLS and YYNGEE. The CDR3 runs to 13 residues. V was trimmed by 3 bases and J by 4 bases, leaving 7 bases between them.

The chain's CDR3 is CASSLVQGLGSYNEQFF. As DNA, the CDR3 is TGTGCCAGCAGCTTAGTGCAGGGGCTCGGCTCCTACAATGAGCAGTTCTTC. The V gene is TRBV7-9, the J gene TRBJ2-1, with D perhaps matching TRBD1 (6 bases). From germline, CDR1 is SEHNR and CDR2 FQNEAQ (reference sequence). The ends were cut back, 1 base at V and 0 bases at J, with 13 bases in the middle. The CDR3 runs 17 residues. Using reference TRBV7-9 and TRBJ2-1 for the parts outside the CDR3, the full variable domain is DTGVSQNPRHKITKRGQNVTFRCDPISEHNRLYWYRQTLGQGPEFLTYFQNEAQLEKSRLLSDRFSAERPKGSFSTLEIQRTEQGDSAMYLCASSLVQGLGSYNEQFFGPGTRLTVL.

This chain uses TRBV5-1 with TRBJ2-5, with TRBD2 matching 8 bases. J gave up 0 bases and V 6 bases, and 10 bases lay outside the gene matches. The CDR3 runs to 16 residues. Looked up from germline, CDR1 is SGHRS and CDR2 is YFSETQ. CDR3 loop: CASNRGGVWDQETQYF. The CDR3, as DNA: TGCGCCAGCAACCGGGGGGGAGTTTGGGACCAAGAGACCCAGTACTTC.

This clonotype was observed a few times. The V gene is TRBV20-1, the J gene TRBJ2-5, with a tentative D call TRBD2 (6 bases). V lost 6 bases to trimming and J lost 9 bases, with 26 bases between them. The V gene's germline CDR1 is DFQATT and CDR2 SNEGSKA (reference sequence). The CDR3 totals 15 residues. CDR3 nucleotides: TGCAGTGCGTATTCTGGGACTGGCTTGCAGAAAGCCCAGTACTTC. It is translated as CSAYSGTGLQKAQYF.

This clonotype was observed once. J is TRBJ1-1 and V is TRBV29-1; D may be TRBD1 (6 bases). Germline CDR1 and CDR2: SQVTM and ANQGSEA. The germline V and J ends were trimmed by 3 bases and 2 bases, with 10 bases remaining between them. The CDR3 sequence is 13 residues long. CDR3 nucleotides: TGCAGCGTTGAGGCAGGGGCAAACACTGAAGCTTTCTTT. Amino acids: CSVEAGANTEAFF.

V is TRBV6-1 and J is TRBJ2-2; D remains unclear. The V end lost 3 bases, the J end lost 1 base, and 9 bases lay between the germline ends. Germline V CDR1 and CDR2: MNHNS, SASEGT. The CDR3 runs 15 residues. CDR3 bases: TGTGCCAGCAGTGACTGGACGGGGAACACCGGGGAGCTGTTTTTT. This translates into CASSDWTGNTGELFF.

The V and J genes are TRBV9 and TRBJ2-7; no clear D. Germline assignment: CDR1 SGDLS and CDR2 YYNGEE. The CDR3 extends over 14 amino acids. V lost 4 bases, J lost 3 bases, and 14 bases lay in between. The chain's CDR3 is CASSLQSNSYEQYF. The DNA for the CDR3 is TGTGCCAGCAGCCTACAGTCTAATAGCTACGAGCAGTACTTC.

This clonotype was counted only a few times. V gene TRBV10-1 combines with J gene TRBJ2-3; a weak D match, TRBD2 (5 bases). Trimming took off 4 bases at V and 0 bases at J, with 8 bases between the two ends. Germline V lookup: CDR1 WNHNN, CDR2 SYGVQD (reference sequence). The CDR3 consists of 14 residues. The CDR3 is CASSGRTSTDTQYF. The CDR3 DNA sequence: TGCGCCAGCAGTGGCCGGACTAGCACAGATACGCAGTATTTT.

In its sample, this clonotype was seen many times. The chain has TRBV14 and TRBJ2-1, with D unclear. V was trimmed by 1 base and J by 9 bases, leaving 7 bases between them. CDR1 is SGHDN and CDR2 is FVKESK in the germline V gene. The CDR3 sequence is 12 residues long. The CDR3 loop reads CASSQALLEQFF. CDR3 DNA: TGTGCCAGCAGCCAAGCGTTGCTTGAGCAGTTCTTC.

The chain carries TRBV18 and TRBJ2-2; 7 positions agree with TRBD1. The V and J ends lost 3 bases and 3 bases, in that order; junction bases with no gene match: 10. The CDR3 has 17 residues. The V gene's germline CDR1 is KGHSH and CDR2 LQKENI. CDR3 coding DNA: TGTGCCAGCTCACCGTTGCTCAGGGGGATGTACACCGGGGAGCTGTTTTTT. Protein: CASSPLLRGMYTGELFF.

V gene TRBV6-1 combines with J gene TRBJ2-2, with 11 positions matching TRBD2. There are 19 residues in the CDR3. Trimming cost V 6 bases and J 2 bases; bases outside gene matches: 14. CDR1 is MNHNS, CDR2 SASEGT, per germline. The CDR3 DNA follows: TGTGCCAGCAGGAGGACGGTGACTAGCGGGACCGCAAACACCGGGGAGCTGTTTTTT. Translated: CASRRTVTSGTANTGELFF.

This clonotype has a handful of counts. The chain is built from TRBV11-1 and TRBJ2-6; D call uncertain. The CDR3 runs to 18 residues. Deletions cut 4 bases from V and 2 bases from J, with 18 bases between. Germline V gene sequence: CDR1 SGHAT, CDR2 FQDESV (reference sequence). The CDR3 is CASSSTDQEMPGANVLTF. CDR3 DNA: TGTGCCAGCAGCTCAACGGATCAGGAGATGCCTGGGGCCAACGTCCTGACTTTC.

This clonotype was detected a few times. The rearrangement links TRBV7-9 to TRBJ2-3, with TRBD2 as a possible D gene (5 bases). Germline V CDR1 and CDR2: SEHNR, FQNEAQ (reference sequence). V was pared by 4 bases and J by 0 bases, with 5 bases between. This CDR3 region has 13 residues. The CDR3 reads CASSWTSTDTQYF. CDR3 sequence (DNA): TGTGCCAGCAGCTGGACTAGCACAGATACGCAGTATTTT.

This clonotype occurred a few times. The chain links TRBV20-1 to TRBJ2-7; 10 bases line up with TRBD1. Germline V gene data show CDR1 as DFQATT and CDR2 as SNEGSKA (reference sequence). The CDR3 runs to 14 residues. V was pared by 4 bases and J by 4 bases, with 7 bases of the junction left unmatched. In DNA, the CDR3 is TGCAGTGCTAAGGGACAGGGGCTACAGTACGAGCAGTACTTC. It translates to CSAKGQGLQYEQYF.

This clonotype was counted only a few times. This chain uses TRBV20-1 with TRBJ2-1, with D hard to call. CDR1 and CDR2 (germline): DFQATT, SNEGSKA (reference sequence). The CDR3 has 15 amino acids. V lost 0 bases and J lost 2, with 11 bases in between. CDR3 coding DNA: TGCAGTGCTAGAGATGGTAGTACGACCTACAATGAGCAGTTCTTC. It codes for CSARDGSTTYNEQFF.

The chain links TRBV29-1 to TRBJ1-2, with D possibly TRBD1 on 6 matching bases. V was cut by 6 bases and J by 5 bases, with 13 bases left in between. The CDR3 has 12 residues. The germline gives CDR1 SQVTM, CDR2 ANQGSEA. This chain's CDR3 is CSVPGHPYGYTF. DNA of the CDR3: TGCAGCGTCCCGGGACACCCTTATGGCTACACCTTC.

In nucleotides, the CDR3 is TGCGCCAGCAGCTTCCAGGGGGAGTTCGACGAGCAGTACTTC. It yields the protein CASSFQGEFDEQYF. V and J are TRBV5-1 and TRBJ2-7; 7 bases align to TRBD1. The junction had 7 bases not matched to a gene; V was cut back by 2 bases and J by 5 bases. This CDR3 contains 14 residues. Germline V lookup: CDR1 SGHRS, CDR2 YFSETQ.

This chain connects TRBV6-2 or TRBV6-3 to TRBJ2-2, with D possibly being TRBD1 or TRBD2 (6 bases each). V was cut by 6 bases and J by 5 bases, with 22 bases left in between. The CDR3 covers 17 residues. Looked up from germline, CDR1 is MNHEY and CDR2 is SVGEGT. The CDR3 nucleotides are TGTGCCAGCAGACCTGGTCGAGGGGGGTTTGGGACCGGGGAGCTGTTTTTT. It yields the protein CASRPGRGGFGTGELFF.

The chain links TRBV12-3 or TRBV12-4 to TRBJ1-2; D unresolved. Trimming removed 5 bases from V and 7 bases from J, with 17 bases in between. The CDR3 spans 14 residues. This CDR3 is CASSPLPPVGGYTF. The CDR3 bases are TGTGCCAGCAGTCCGCTGCCCCCGGTTGGTGGCTACACCTTC.

The chain couples TRBV20-1 to TRBJ2-7; D is unclear. The CDR3 is made up of 12 amino acids. The V gene's germline CDR1 is DFQATT and CDR2 SNEGSKA (reference sequence). V was cut by 1 base and J by 7 bases, with 11 bases left in between. The CDR3: CSARAGLQEQYF. The CDR3 bases are TGCAGTGCTAGAGCGGGTCTACAGGAGCAGTACTTC.

The chain recombines TRBV3-1 with TRBJ2-7; D is possibly TRBD1 (5 bases). This CDR3 comprises 15 residues. Germline assignment: CDR1 LGHDT and CDR2 YNNKEL (reference sequence). V was trimmed by 0 bases and J by 2 bases, leaving 11 bases between them. The CDR3 here is CASSQETVGPYEQYF. The CDR3 DNA is TGTGCCAGCAGCCAAGAGACAGTAGGGCCCTACGAGCAGTACTTC.

This clonotype occurred a few times. The rearrangement uses TRBV4-3 and TRBJ2-7, with unresolved D. V was shortened by 1 base and J by 4 bases, with 8 bases between the two germline ends. This CDR3 contains 13 residues. Looked up from germline, CDR1 is LGHNA and CDR2 is YSLEER. The DNA of the CDR3 is TGCGCCAGCAGCCAAGGCCGACGTTACGAGCAGTACTTC. It translates to CASSQGRRYEQYF.

This clonotype was counted between two and nine times. This chain uses TRBV4-2 with TRBJ1-1; D not certain. V lost 1 base and J lost 0, with 9 bases in between. In germline, CDR1 is LGHNA, CDR2 YNFKEQ. The CDR3 is 15 amino acids. The DNA of the CDR3 is TGTGCCAGCAGCCAAGTAGTGAATCTGAACACTGAAGCTTTCTTT. This translates into CASSQVVNLNTEAFF.

This clonotype was picked up many times. V and J are TRBV12-3 or TRBV12-4 and TRBJ1-3; TRBD1 might be the D (5 bases). The CDR3 is 14 amino acids. V gave up 5 bases and J gave up 0 bases, with 8 bases separating them. The CDR3 bases are TGTGCCAGCAGTGACAGACGCTCTGGAAACACCATATATTTT. It encodes CASSDRRSGNTIYF.

This clonotype was recorded a few times. This chain links TRBV5-1 with TRBJ2-3; D unresolved. The CDR3 contains 14 residues. Germline V lookup: CDR1 SGHRS, CDR2 YFSETQ. Trimming shortened V by 4 bases and J by 6 bases, and 15 bases separated the two germline ends. The CDR3 sequence: CASSPASHLDTQYF. CDR3 sequence (DNA): TGCGCCAGCAGCCCAGCGAGCCACCTTGATACGCAGTATTTT.

The J gene is TRBJ2-7, the V gene TRBV6-1; D is unresolved. V lost 2 bases and J 2 bases, leaving 16 bases between the germline ends. The CDR3 loop spans 16 amino acids. Germline V gene lookup returns CDR1 MNHNS and CDR2 SASEGT. DNA for the CDR3: TGTGCCAGCAGTGAACGGAGTAGTTTCCAAGCCTACGAGCAGTACTTC. It is translated as CASSERSSFQAYEQYF.

This chain connects TRBV9 to TRBJ2-5; the D gene is possibly TRBD2 (6 bases). Germline V gene data show CDR1 as SGDLS and CDR2 as YYNGEE. The CDR3 covers 14 residues. Trimming stripped 4 bases from V and 5 bases from J, with 15 bases between. The CDR3, as DNA: TGTGCCAGCAGCATGTCGACTAGGGGCGAGACCCAGTACTTC. Protein: CASSMSTRGETQYF.

The chain employs TRBV13 and TRBJ2-3; TRBD2 matches at 11 bases. There are 19 residues in the CDR3. Trimming cost V 0 bases and J 0 bases; bases outside gene matches: 8. Germline CDR1 is PRHDT and CDR2 is FYEKMQ (reference sequence). CDR3 in amino acids: CASSLGSLLAGGSTDTQYF. The CDR3 DNA follows: TGTGCCAGCAGCTTAGGCTCTCTTCTAGCGGGGGGTAGCACAGATACGCAGTATTTT. Filled out from reference TRBV13 and TRBJ2-3, the complete variable domain reads AAGVIQSPRHLIKEKRETATLKCYPIPRHDTVYWYQQGPGQDPQFLISFYEKMQSDKGSIPDRFSAQQFSDYHSELNMSSLELGDSALYFCASSLGSLLAGGSTDTQYFGPGTRLTVL.

This clonotype was seen more than once but under ten times. The V gene is TRBV6-1, the J gene TRBJ2-5; D could derive from TRBD1 or TRBD2 (6 bases each). The V gene lost 11 bases and the J gene lost 4 bases, with 23 bases spanning the gap. The CDR3 is 15 residues long. CDR1 MNHNS and CDR2 SASEGT come from the germline V gene. CDR3 sequence reads: CASSGSGAGSETQYF. The DNA of the CDR3 is TGTGCCTCCTCGGGATCGGGGGCGGGGTCAGAGACCCAGTACTTC.